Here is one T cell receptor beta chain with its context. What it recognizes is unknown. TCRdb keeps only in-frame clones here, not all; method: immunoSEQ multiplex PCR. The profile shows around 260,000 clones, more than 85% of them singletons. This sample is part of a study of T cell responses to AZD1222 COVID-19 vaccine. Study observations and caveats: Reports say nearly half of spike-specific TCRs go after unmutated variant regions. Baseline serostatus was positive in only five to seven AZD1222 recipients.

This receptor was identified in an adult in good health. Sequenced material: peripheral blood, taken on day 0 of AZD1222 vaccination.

In nucleotides, the CDR3 is TGTGCCTGGAGCCTTAGCGGGCTCTACAATGAGCAGTTCTTC. This sequence encodes CAWSLSGLYNEQFF. The rearrangement links TRBV30 to TRBJ2-1; 7 bases map to TRBD2. The CDR3 is made up of 14 amino acids. Germline lookup yields CDR1 GTSNPN and CDR2 SVGIG (reference sequence). With V trimmed by 3 bases and J by 3 bases, 5 bases remained unmatched. Supplemented by reference TRBV30 and TRBJ2-1, the full variable domain reads SQTIHQWPATLVQPVGSPLSLECTVEGTSNPNLYWYRQAAGRGLQLLFYSVGIGQISSEVPQNLSASRPQDRQFILSSKKLLLSDSGFYLCAWSLSGLYNEQFFGPGTRLTVL.